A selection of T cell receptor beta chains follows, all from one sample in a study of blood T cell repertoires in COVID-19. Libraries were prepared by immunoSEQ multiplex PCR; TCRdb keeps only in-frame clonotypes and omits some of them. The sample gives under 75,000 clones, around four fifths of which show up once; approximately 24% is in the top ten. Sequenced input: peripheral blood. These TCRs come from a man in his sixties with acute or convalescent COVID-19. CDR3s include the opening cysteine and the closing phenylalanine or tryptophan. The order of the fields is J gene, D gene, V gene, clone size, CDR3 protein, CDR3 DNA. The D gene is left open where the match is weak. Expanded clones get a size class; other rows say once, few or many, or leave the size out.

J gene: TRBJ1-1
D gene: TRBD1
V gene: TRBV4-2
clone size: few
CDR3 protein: CASSQGPDRAAEAFF
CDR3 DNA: TGTGCCAGCAGCCAAGGTCCGGACAGGGCCGCTGAAGCTTTCTTT

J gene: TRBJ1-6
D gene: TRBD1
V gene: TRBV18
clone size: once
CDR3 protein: CASSPTGETGSNSPLHF
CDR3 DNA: TGTGCCAGCTCACCTACAGGGGAAACGGGGAGTAATTCACCCCTCCACTTT

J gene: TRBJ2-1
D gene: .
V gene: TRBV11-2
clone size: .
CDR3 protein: CASSDSTTEQFF
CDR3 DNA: TGTGCCAGCTCCGATTCTACCACTGAGCAGTTCTTC

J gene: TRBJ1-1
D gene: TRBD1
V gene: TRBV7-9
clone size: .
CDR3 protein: CASSFSGGNTEAFF
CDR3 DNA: TGTGCCAGCAGCTTCTCAGGGGGGAACACTGAAGCTTTCTTT

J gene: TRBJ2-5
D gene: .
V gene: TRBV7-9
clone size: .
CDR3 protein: CASSSVSETQYF
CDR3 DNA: TGTGCCAGCAGCTCAGTGTCAGAGACCCAGTACTTC

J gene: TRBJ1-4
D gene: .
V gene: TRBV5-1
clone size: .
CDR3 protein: CASSVDSNEKLFF
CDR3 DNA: TGCGCCAGCAGTGTGGACAGTAATGAAAAACTGTTTTTT

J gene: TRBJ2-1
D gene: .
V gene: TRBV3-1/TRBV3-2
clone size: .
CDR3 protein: CASSQVSNEQFF
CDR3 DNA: TGTGCCAGCAGCCAAGTATCCAATGAGCAGTTCTTC

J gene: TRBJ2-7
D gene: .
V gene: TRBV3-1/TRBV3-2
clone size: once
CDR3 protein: CASSQGGWGRGYEQYF
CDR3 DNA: TGTGCCAGCAGCCAAGGGGGCTGGGGAAGGGGATACGAGCAGTACTTC

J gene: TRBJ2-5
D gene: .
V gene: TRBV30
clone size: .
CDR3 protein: CAWSRGARETQYF
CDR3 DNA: TGTGCCTGGAGTCGGGGGGCTAGGGAGACCCAGTACTTC

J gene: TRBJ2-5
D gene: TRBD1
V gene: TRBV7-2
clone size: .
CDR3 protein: CASSLNPGQGDETQYF
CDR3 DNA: TGTGCCAGCAGCTTAAACCCGGGACAGGGGGACGAGACCCAGTACTTC